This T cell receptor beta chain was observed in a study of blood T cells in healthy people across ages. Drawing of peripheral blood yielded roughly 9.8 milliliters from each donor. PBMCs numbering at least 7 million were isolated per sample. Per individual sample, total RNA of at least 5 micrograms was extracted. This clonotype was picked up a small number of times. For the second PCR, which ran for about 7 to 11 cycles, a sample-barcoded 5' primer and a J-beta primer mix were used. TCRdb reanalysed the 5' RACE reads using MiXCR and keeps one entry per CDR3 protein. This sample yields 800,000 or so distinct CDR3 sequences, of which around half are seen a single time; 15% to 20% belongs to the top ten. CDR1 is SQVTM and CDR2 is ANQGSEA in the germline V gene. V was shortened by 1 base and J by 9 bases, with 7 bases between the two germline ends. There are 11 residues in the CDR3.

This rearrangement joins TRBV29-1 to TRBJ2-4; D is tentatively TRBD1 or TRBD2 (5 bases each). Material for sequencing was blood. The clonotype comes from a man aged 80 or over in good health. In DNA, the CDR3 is TGCAGCGTTGAAGGGGGGTTCATTCAGTACTTC. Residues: CSVEGGFIQYF.